Sequencing of this T cell receptor (beta chain) was carried out in a study of technical replicates of blood from several donors. The CDR3 extends over 15 amino acids. Germline values: CDR1 MNHNS, CDR2 SASEGT. Trimming removed 0 bases at V and 0 bases at J, with 8 bases between. Data came from immunoSEQ multiplex PCR; TCRdb stores just in-frame clones and leaves some out. The data hold almost 70,000 clones, with roughly nine tenths observed a single time. Sequencing was performed on T cells isolated from PBMCs. The V and J genes are TRBV6-1 and TRBJ1-1; D unresolved. The sequence came from a human donor in good health. The CDR3 loop is CASSEASQMNTEAFF. For the CDR3, the DNA is TGTGCCAGCAGTGAAGCATCACAGATGAACACTGAAGCTTTCTTT.